This T cell receptor (beta chain) was sequenced in a study of response to subunit inactivated influenza vaccine. The CDR3 spans 13 residues. Trimming took 1 base from V and 7 from J, leaving 8 bases between them. CDR1 LGHNA and CDR2 YNFKEQ come from the germline V gene. Overall study findings and caveats: With each seasonal influenza vaccination, the authors suggested, few new T cells are recruited.

The table lists this clonotype with many counts. What it binds is not known. In TCRdb, the RT-PCR reads were re-called with MiXCR into one record per CDR3 protein. The sample records approximately 520,000 distinct CDR3 sequences, 25% being singletons. The material was CD4+ T cells sorted from PBMCs, obtained roughly 5 days after vaccination. This chain uses TRBV4-2 with TRBJ1-5; TRBD1 is a possible D gene (5 bases). The receptor's source is a man aged 45 to 65 who received an inactivated influenza vaccine. The DNA of the CDR3 is TGTGCCAGCAGCCAAGGGTCAGGGCAGCCCCAGCATTTT. Translated: CASSQGSGQPQHF.